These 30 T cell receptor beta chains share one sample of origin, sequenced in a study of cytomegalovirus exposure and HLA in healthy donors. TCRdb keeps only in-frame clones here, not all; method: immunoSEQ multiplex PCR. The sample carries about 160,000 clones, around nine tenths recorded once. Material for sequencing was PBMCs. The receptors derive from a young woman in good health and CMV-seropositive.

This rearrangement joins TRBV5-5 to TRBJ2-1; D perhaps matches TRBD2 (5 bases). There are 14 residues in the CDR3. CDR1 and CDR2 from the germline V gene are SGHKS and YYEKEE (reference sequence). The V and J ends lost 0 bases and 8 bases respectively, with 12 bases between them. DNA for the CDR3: TGTGCCAGCAGCTTGGATCGGGGTTGGGATGAGCAGTTCTTC. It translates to CASSLDRGWDEQFF. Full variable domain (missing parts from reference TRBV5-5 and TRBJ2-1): DAGVTQSPTHLIKTRGQQVTLRCSPISGHKSVSWYQQVLGQGPQFIFQYYEKEERGRGNFPDRFSARQFPNYSSELNVNALLLGDSALYLCASSLDRGWDEQFFGPGTRLTVL.

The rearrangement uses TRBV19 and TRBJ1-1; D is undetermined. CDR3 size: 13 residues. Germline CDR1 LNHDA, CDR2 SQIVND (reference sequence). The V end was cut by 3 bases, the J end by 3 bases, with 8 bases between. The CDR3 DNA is TGTGCCAGTAGTATGGGAGGGTACACTGAAGCTTTCTTT. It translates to CASSMGGYTEAFF.

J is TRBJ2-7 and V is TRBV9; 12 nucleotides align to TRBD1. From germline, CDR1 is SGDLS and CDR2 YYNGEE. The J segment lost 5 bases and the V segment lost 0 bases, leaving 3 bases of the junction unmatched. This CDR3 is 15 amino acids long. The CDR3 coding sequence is TGTGCCAGCAGCGTAGCCGGGACAGGGGGCGACGAGCAGTACTTC. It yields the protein CASSVAGTGGDEQYF.

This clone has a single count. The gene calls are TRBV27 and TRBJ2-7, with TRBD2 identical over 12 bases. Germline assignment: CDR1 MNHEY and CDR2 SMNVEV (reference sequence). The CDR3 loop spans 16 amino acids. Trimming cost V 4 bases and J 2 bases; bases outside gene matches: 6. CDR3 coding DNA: TGTGCCAGCAGTTCATGGACTAGCGGGAACACCTACGAGCAGTACTTC. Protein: CASSSWTSGNTYEQYF.

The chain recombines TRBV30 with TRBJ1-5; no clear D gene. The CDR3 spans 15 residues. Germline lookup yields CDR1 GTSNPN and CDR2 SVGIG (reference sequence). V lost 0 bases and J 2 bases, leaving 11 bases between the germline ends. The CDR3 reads CAWSVDGSGNQPQHF. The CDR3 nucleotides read TGTGCCTGGAGTGTTGATGGGAGTGGCAATCAGCCCCAGCATTTT.

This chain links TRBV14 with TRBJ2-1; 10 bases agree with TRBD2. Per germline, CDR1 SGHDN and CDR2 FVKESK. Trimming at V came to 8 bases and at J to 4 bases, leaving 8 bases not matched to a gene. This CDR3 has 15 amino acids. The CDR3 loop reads CASEDSGRLYNEQFF. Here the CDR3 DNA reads TGTGCCAGCGAGGATAGCGGGAGGCTATACAATGAGCAGTTCTTC. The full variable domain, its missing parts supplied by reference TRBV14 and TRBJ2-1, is EAGVTQFPSHSVIEKGQTVTLRCDPISGHDNLYWYRRVMGKEIKFLLHFVKESKQDESGMPNNRFLAERTGGTYSTLKVQPAELEDSGVYFCASEDSGRLYNEQFFGPGTRLTVL.

CDR3 in DNA: TGTGCCAGCAGCTTTGGGGACAGGGGTTACGAGCAGTACTTC. Amino acid sequence: CASSFGDRGYEQYF. The chain links TRBV7-9 to TRBJ2-7; 10 bases are a match to TRBD1. V shed 3 bases and J 4 bases; nucleotides not matched to a gene: 3. Germline lookup yields CDR1 SEHNR and CDR2 FQNEAQ (reference sequence). This CDR3 comprises 14 residues.

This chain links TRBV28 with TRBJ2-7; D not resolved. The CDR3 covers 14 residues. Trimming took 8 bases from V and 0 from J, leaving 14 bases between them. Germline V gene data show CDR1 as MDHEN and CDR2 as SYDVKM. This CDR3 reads CASSSRSGSYEQYF. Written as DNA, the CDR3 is TGTGCCAGCTCATCCAGGTCCGGCTCCTACGAGCAGTACTTC.

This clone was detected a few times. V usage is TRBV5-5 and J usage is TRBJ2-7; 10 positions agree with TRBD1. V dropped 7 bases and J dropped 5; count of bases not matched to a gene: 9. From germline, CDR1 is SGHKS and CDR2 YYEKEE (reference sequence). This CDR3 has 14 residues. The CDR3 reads CASDGGQGRHEQYF. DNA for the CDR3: TGTGCCAGCGACGGGGGACAGGGGCGTCACGAGCAGTACTTC.

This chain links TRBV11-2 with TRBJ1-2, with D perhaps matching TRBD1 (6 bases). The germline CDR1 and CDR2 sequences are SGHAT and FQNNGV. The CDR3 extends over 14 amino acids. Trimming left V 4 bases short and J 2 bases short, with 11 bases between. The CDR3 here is CASSSYTGNYGYTF. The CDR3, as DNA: TGTGCCAGCAGCTCATATACAGGGAACTATGGCTACACCTTC.

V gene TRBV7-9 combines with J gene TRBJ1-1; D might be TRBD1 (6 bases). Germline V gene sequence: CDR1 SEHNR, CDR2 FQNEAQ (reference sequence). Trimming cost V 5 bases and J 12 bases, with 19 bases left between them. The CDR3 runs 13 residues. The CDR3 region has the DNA TGTGCCAGCAGCCGAAAAACAGGGTCTCGATCTTTCTTT. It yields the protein CASSRKTGSRSFF.

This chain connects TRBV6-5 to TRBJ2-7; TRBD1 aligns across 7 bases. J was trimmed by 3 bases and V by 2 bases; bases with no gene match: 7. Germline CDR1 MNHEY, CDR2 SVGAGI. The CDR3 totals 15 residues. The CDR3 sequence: CASSYTGTENYEQYF. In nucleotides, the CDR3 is TGTGCCAGCAGTTACACCGGGACAGAGAACTACGAGCAGTACTTC.

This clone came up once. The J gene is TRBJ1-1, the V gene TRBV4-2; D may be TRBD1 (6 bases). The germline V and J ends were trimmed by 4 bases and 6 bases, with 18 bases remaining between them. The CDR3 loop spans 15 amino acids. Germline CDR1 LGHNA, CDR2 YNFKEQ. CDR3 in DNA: TGTGCCAGCAGCCCCGGACAGCCAATTTTTCCTGAAGCTTTCTTT. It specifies CASSPGQPIFPEAFF.

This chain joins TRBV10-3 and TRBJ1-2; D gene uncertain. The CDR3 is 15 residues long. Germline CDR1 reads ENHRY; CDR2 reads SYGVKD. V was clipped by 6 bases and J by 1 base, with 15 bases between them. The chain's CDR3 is CAISEVAGSNYGYTF. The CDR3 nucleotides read TGTGCCATCAGCGAGGTGGCGGGGAGTAACTATGGCTACACCTTC.

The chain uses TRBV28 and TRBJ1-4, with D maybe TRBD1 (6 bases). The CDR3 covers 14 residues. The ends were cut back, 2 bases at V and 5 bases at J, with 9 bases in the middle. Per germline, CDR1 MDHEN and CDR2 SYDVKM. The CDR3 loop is CASSLIGTNEKLFF. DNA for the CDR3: TGTGCCAGCAGTTTAATCGGGACAAATGAAAAACTGTTTTTT.

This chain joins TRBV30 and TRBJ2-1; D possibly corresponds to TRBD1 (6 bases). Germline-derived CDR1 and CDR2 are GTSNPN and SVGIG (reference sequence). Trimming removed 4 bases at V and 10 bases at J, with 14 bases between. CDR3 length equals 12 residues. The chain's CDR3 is CAWTWGQGEQFF. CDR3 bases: TGTGCCTGGACTTGGGGGCAGGGGGAGCAGTTCTTC. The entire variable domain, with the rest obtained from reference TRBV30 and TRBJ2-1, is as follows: SQTIHQWPATLVQPVGSPLSLECTVEGTSNPNLYWYRQAAGRGLQLLFYSVGIGQISSEVPQNLSASRPQDRQFILSSKKLLLSDSGFYLCAWTWGQGEQFFGPGTRLTVL.

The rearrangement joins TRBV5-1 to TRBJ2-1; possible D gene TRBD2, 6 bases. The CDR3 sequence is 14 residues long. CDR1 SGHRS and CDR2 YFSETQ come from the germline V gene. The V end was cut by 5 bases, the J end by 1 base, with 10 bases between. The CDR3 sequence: CASRDGSSYNEQFF. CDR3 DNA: TGCGCCAGCAGGGACGGGAGTTCCTACAATGAGCAGTTCTTC.

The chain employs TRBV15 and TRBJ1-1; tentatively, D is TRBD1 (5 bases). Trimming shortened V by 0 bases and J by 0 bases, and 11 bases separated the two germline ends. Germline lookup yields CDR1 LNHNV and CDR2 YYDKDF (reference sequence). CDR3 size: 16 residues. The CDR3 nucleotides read TGTGCCACCAGCAGAGATCTTTGGGGCCTGAACACTGAAGCTTTCTTT. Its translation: CATSRDLWGLNTEAFF.

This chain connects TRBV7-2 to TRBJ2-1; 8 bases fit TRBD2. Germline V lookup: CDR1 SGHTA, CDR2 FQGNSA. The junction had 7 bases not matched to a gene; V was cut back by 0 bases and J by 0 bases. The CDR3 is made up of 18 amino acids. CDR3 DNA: TGTGCCAGCAGCTTAGCGGGTGGTGGGACTAGCTCCTACAATGAGCAGTTCTTC. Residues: CASSLAGGGTSSYNEQFF. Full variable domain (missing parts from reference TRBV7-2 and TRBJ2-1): GAGVSQSPSNKVTEKGKDVELRCDPISGHTALYWYRQSLGQGLEFLIYFQGNSAPDKSGLPSDRFSAERTGGSVSTLTIQRTQQEDSAVYLCASSLAGGGTSSYNEQFFGPGTRLTVL.

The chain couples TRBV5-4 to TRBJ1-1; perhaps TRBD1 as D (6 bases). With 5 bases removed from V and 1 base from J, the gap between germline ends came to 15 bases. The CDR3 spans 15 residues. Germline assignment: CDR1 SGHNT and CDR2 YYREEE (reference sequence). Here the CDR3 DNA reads TGTGCCAGCAGTCGTACAGGGCCAGGGAACACTGAAGCTTTCTTT. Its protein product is CASSRTGPGNTEAFF.

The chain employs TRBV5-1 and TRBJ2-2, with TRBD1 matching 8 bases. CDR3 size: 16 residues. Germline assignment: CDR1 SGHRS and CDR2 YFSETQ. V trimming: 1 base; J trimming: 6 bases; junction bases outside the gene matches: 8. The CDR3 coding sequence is TGCGCCAGCAGCTTGAGGTCAGGGGGCAACCCCGGGGAGCTGTTTTTT. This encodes CASSLRSGGNPGELFF. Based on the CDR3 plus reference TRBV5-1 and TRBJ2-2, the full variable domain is KAGVTQTPRYLIKTRGQQVTLSCSPISGHRSVSWYQQTPGQGLQFLFEYFSETQRNKGNFPGRFSGRQFSNSRSEMNVSTLELGDSALYLCASSLRSGGNPGELFFGEGSRLTVL.

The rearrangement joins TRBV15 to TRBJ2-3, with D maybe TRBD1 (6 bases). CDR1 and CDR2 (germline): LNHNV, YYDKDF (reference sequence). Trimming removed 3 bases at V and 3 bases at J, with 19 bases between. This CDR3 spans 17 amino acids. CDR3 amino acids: CATSSIGGPVPTDTQYF. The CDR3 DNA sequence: TGTGCCACCAGCAGCATTGGGGGCCCAGTTCCAACAGATACGCAGTATTTT.

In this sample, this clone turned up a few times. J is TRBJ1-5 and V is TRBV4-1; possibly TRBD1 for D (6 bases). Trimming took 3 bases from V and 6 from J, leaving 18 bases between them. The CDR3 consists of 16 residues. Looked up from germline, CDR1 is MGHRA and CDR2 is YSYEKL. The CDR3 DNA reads TGCGCCAGCAGCCACCTAATGACAGGTGATCGTCAGCCCCAGCATTTT. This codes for CASSHLMTGDRQPQHF.

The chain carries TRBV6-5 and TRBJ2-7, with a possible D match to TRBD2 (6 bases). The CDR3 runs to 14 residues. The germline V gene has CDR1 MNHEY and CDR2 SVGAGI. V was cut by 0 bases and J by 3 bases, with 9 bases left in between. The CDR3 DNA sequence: TGTGCCAGCAGTTACTCTGGGGGGAACTACGAGCAGTACTTC. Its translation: CASSYSGGNYEQYF.

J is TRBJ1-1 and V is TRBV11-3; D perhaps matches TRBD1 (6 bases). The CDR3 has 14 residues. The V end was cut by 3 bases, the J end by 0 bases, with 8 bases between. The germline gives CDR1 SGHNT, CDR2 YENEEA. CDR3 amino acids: CASSFGDMNTEAFF. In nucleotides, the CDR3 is TGTGCCAGCAGCTTCGGGGACATGAACACTGAAGCTTTCTTT. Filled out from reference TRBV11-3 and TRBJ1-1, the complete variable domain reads EAGVVQSPRYKIIEKKQPVAFWCNPISGHNTLYWYLQNLGQGPELLIRYENEEAVDDSQLPKDRFSAERLKGVDSTLKIQPAELGDSAVYLCASSFGDMNTEAFFGQGTRLTVV.

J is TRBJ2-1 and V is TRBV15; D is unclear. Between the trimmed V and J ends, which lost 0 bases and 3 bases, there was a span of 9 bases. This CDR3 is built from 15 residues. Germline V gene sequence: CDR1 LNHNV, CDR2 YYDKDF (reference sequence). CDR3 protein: CATSRDEQNYNEQFF. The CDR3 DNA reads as TGTGCCACCAGCAGAGATGAACAGAACTACAATGAGCAGTTCTTC.

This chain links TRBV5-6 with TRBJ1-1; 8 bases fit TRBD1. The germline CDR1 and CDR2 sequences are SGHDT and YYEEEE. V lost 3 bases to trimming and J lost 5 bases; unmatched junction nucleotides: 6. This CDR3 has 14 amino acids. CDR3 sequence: CASSYGQGGTEAFF. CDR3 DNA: TGTGCCAGCAGCTACGGACAGGGAGGTACTGAAGCTTTCTTT.

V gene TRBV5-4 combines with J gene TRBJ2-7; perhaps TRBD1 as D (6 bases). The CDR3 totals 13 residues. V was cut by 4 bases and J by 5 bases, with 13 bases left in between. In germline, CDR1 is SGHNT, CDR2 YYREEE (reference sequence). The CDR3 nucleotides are TGTGCCAGCAGCCGGACAGTGAGCGACGAGCAGTACTTC. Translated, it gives CASSRTVSDEQYF. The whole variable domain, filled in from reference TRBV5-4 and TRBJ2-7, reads ETGVTQSPTHLIKTRGQQVTLRCSSQSGHNTVSWYQQALGQGPQFIFQYYREEENGRGNFPPRFSGLQFPNYSSELNVNALELDDSALYLCASSRTVSDEQYFGPGTRLTVT.

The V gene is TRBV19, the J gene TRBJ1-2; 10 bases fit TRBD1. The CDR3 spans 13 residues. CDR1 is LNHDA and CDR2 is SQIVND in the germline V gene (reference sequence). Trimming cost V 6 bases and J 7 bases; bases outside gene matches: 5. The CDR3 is CASRTDRGAGYTF. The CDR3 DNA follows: TGTGCCAGTAGAACGGACAGGGGGGCTGGCTACACCTTC.

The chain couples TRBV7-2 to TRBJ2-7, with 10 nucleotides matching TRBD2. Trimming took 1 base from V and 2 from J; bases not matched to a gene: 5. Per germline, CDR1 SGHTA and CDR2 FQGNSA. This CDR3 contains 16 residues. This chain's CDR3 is CASSLDGTSDAYEQYF. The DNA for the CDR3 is TGTGCCAGCAGCTTAGATGGGACTAGCGACGCCTACGAGCAGTACTTC. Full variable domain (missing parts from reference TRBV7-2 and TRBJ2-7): GAGVSQSPSNKVTEKGKDVELRCDPISGHTALYWYRQSLGQGLEFLIYFQGNSAPDKSGLPSDRFSAERTGGSVSTLTIQRTQQEDSAVYLCASSLDGTSDAYEQYFGPGTRLTVT.